Sequencing of this TCR beta chain was carried out in a study of cytomegalovirus exposure and HLA in healthy donors. As for the study in general: A previous analysis identified more than 100 million unique TCR beta sequences derived from 180 million or so T cells.

This CDR3 spans 17 amino acids. Germline CDR1 and CDR2: SGDLS and YYNGEE. V lost 0 bases, J lost 3 bases, and 7 bases stayed unmatched. Primers for the PCR totalled 60 Vbeta and 13 Jbeta. Generated by immunoSEQ multiplex PCR, the TCRdb table keeps only in-frame clones and is missing some. The table records over 100,000 clones, 60% to 85% of them present only once. The gene calls are TRBV9 and TRBJ2-1; 9 bases are shared with TRBD2. The source of this sequence is a female donor in good health and CMV-seropositive. Sample: PBMCs. CDR3 nucleotides: TGTGCCAGCAGCGTAGCTGCTAGCGGGATTCACTACAATGAGCAGTTCTTC. It translates to CASSVAASGIHYNEQFF. The full variable domain, rest sourced from reference TRBV9 and TRBJ2-1, is DSGVTQTPKHLITATGQRVTLRCSPRSGDLSVYWYQQSLDQGLQFLIQYYNGEERAKGNILERFSAQQFPDLHSELNLSSLELGDSALYFCASSVAASGIHYNEQFFGPGTRLTVL.